The TCR beta chain described here comes from a study of blood T cells in healthy people across ages. V lost 1 base and J 7 bases, leaving 14 bases between the germline ends. The CDR3 loop spans 15 amino acids. Germline V gene sequence: CDR1 LGHDT, CDR2 YNNKEL (reference sequence). The authors ran a second PCR of about 6 to 11 cycles using a sample-barcoded 5' primer and a J-beta primer mix. Each CDR3 protein gets one entry after TCRdb re-called the 5' RACE reads with MiXCR. This table holds about 760,000 distinct CDR3 sequences, 56% found once. This clonotype was seen only once. The chain couples TRBV3-1 to TRBJ1-5; a weak D match, TRBD1 (6 bases). Sample: blood. The source is a man aged 40-49 years in good health. This CDR3 reads CASSQGSGAGQPQHF. Written as DNA, the CDR3 is TGTGCCAGCAGCCAAGGTTCAGGGGCAGGACAGCCCCAGCATTTT.